One sample yielded the 26 T cell receptor beta chains listed below, sequenced in a study of OX40 agonist ivuxolimab in advanced cancers. Produced via immunoSEQ multiplex PCR; TCRdb's table is partial and in-frame only. This table has more than 10,000 clones, roughly four fifths appearing once. Sequenced here: CD4+ or CD8+ T cells sorted from blood, sampled in a trial of the OX40 agonist ivuxolimab. The receptors originated from an adult with an advanced solid tumor such as melanoma, head and neck, liver or kidney cancer.

The chain joins TRBV6-1 to TRBJ1-5; D uncertain. Germline values: CDR1 MNHNS, CDR2 SASEGT. Trimming cost V 2 bases and J 6 bases, with 5 bases left between them. CDR3 length: 12 amino acids. As DNA, the CDR3 is TGTGCCAGCAGTGAATGGGGTCAGCCCCAGCATTTT. Translation gives CASSEWGQPQHF.

This clone appeared a single time. The chain has TRBV7-9 and TRBJ2-3; the match to TRBD2 covers 16 bases. Germline-derived CDR1 and CDR2 are SEHNR and FQNEAQ (reference sequence). This CDR3 has 18 residues. Trimming cost V 4 bases and J 5 bases; bases outside gene matches: 9. The CDR3 loop reads CASSSTGTSGRAEDTQYF. The CDR3 DNA is TGTGCCAGCAGCTCTACCGGGACTAGCGGGAGGGCAGAAGATACGCAGTATTTT.

This sequence joins TRBV30 and TRBJ2-3; no definite D call. CDR3 length equals 13 residues. The ends were cut back, 0 bases at V and 2 bases at J, with 6 bases in the middle. CDR1 is GTSNPN, CDR2 SVGIG, per germline (reference sequence). DNA of the CDR3: TGTGCCTGGAGTGTACTGACCACAGATACGCAGTATTTT. This sequence encodes CAWSVLTTDTQYF.

The chain is built from TRBV9 and TRBJ2-2, with no clear D. Trimming removed 3 bases at V and 3 bases at J, with 3 bases between. The germline gives CDR1 SGDLS, CDR2 YYNGEE. This CDR3 is 12 amino acids long. The CDR3 sequence: CASSDYTGELFF. CDR3 coding DNA: TGTGCCAGCAGCGATTACACCGGGGAGCTGTTTTTT. The entire variable domain, with the rest obtained from reference TRBV9 and TRBJ2-2, is as follows: DSGVTQTPKHLITATGQRVTLRCSPRSGDLSVYWYQQSLDQGLQFLIQYYNGEERAKGNILERFSAQQFPDLHSELNLSSLELGDSALYFCASSDYTGELFFGEGSRLTVL.

The chain is built from TRBV9 and TRBJ1-3; the D is unclear. V lost 0 bases to trimming and J lost 0 bases, with 7 bases between them. Germline lookup yields CDR1 SGDLS and CDR2 YYNGEE. The CDR3 totals 15 residues. The CDR3 reads CASSVGTDSGNTIYF. For the CDR3, the DNA is TGTGCCAGCAGCGTAGGAACAGACTCTGGAAACACCATATATTTT.

The rearrangement links TRBV7-9 to TRBJ1-2, with 8 bases lining up with TRBD1. V gave up 5 bases and J gave up 6 bases; unmatched junction bases: 5. The CDR3 totals 13 residues. Germline CDR1 reads SEHNR; CDR2 reads FQNEAQ (reference sequence). This chain's CDR3 is CASSETGVDGYTF. Written as DNA, the CDR3 is TGTGCCAGCAGCGAGACAGGGGTGGATGGCTACACCTTC.

In this sample, this clone is medium-sized (0.01 to 0.1%). This chain links TRBV6-4 with TRBJ1-1; possibly TRBD1 for D (6 bases). This CDR3 has 13 residues. CDR1 and CDR2 (germline): MRHNA, SNTAGT. V lost 5 bases, J lost 7 bases, and 14 bases lay in between. Here the CDR3 DNA reads TGTGCCAGCAGTCGCTCGATAGGGGGTGAAGCTTTCTTT. As protein: CASSRSIGGEAFF.

The chain joins TRBV7-6 to TRBJ2-5; TRBD2 is a possible D gene (6 bases). The CDR3 has 13 amino acids. In germline, CDR1 is SGHVS, CDR2 FNYEAQ. With 1 base removed from V and 5 bases from J, the gap between germline ends came to 8 bases. The CDR3 loop reads CASSLGGVETQYF. Here the CDR3 DNA reads TGTGCCAGCAGCTTAGGGGGGGTCGAGACCCAGTACTTC.

The chain carries TRBV11-2 and TRBJ2-3; D uncertain. Per the germline V gene, CDR1 is SGHAT and CDR2 is FQNNGV. The CDR3 contains 14 residues. Trimming pared 1 base from V and 1 base from J, leaving 6 bases between. Here the CDR3 DNA reads TGTGCCAGCAGCTTAGGAGGCGGCACAGATACGCAGTATTTT. It translates to CASSLGGGTDTQYF.

The chain employs TRBV14 and TRBJ2-3, with 8 nucleotides matching TRBD1. J lost 1 base, V lost 2 bases, and 5 bases had no gene match. The length of the CDR3 is 16 residues. Germline CDR1 and CDR2: SGHDN and FVKESK. The CDR3 loop reads CASSQTGTGRTDTQYF. DNA for the CDR3: TGTGCCAGCAGCCAAACCGGGACAGGACGCACAGATACGCAGTATTTT.

This clone was observed a single time. The rearrangement links TRBV14 to TRBJ2-1; 8 positions agree with TRBD2. The trim removed 4 bases at V and 2 bases at J, leaving 10 bases unmatched. CDR1 is SGHDN, CDR2 FVKESK, per germline. This CDR3 contains 17 residues. CDR3 amino acids: CASSLRRGDTPYNEQFF. The CDR3 region has the DNA TGTGCCAGCAGCCTTCGGCGGGGGGACACCCCCTACAATGAGCAGTTCTTC.

This CDR3 reads CASSIIDGGTEAFF. The CDR3 nucleotides read TGTGCCAGTAGTATTATCGACGGAGGGACTGAAGCTTTCTTT. The chain employs TRBV19 and TRBJ1-1, with D unresolved. Trimming pared 3 bases from V and 5 bases from J, leaving 13 bases between. CDR3 length equals 14 residues. Per the germline V gene, CDR1 is LNHDA and CDR2 is SQIVND (reference sequence). Full variable domain (remainder filled in from reference TRBV19 and TRBJ1-1): DGGITQSPKYLFRKEGQNVTLSCEQNLNHDAMYWYRQDPGQGLRLIYYSQIVNDFQKGDIAEGYSVSREKKESFPLTVTSAQKNPTAFYLCASSIIDGGTEAFFGQGTRLTVV.

The CDR3 nucleotides are TGTGCCAGCAGCACGGACAGGGGCCATGGCTACACCTTC. As protein: CASSTDRGHGYTF. The rearrangement links TRBV13 to TRBJ1-2; 9 nucleotides agree with TRBD1. Per the germline V gene, CDR1 is PRHDT and CDR2 is FYEKMQ (reference sequence). J was trimmed by 6 bases and V by 5 bases; bases with no gene match: 4. The CDR3 runs 13 residues.

The J gene is TRBJ2-1, the V gene TRBV9, with 7 bases matching TRBD2. From germline, CDR1 is SGDLS and CDR2 YYNGEE. The CDR3 runs to 14 residues. The V and J ends lost 3 bases and 5 bases, in that order; junction bases with no gene match: 5. The CDR3 loop is CASSAMTSHNEQFF. The CDR3 nucleotides are TGTGCCAGCAGCGCAATGACTAGCCACAATGAGCAGTTCTTC. Drawing the rest from reference TRBV9 and TRBJ2-1, the complete variable domain is DSGVTQTPKHLITATGQRVTLRCSPRSGDLSVYWYQQSLDQGLQFLIQYYNGEERAKGNILERFSAQQFPDLHSELNLSSLELGDSALYFCASSAMTSHNEQFFGPGTRLTVL.

The chain combines TRBV11-2 with TRBJ2-7; D gene ambiguous. Looked up from germline, CDR1 is SGHAT and CDR2 is FQNNGV. V was pared by 1 base and J by 4 bases, with 23 bases between. CDR3 size: 18 residues. The CDR3 bases are TGTGCCAGCAGCTTAGCTCTAAGGAGCCAGAGTTTATTGTACGAGCAGTACTTC. Its protein product is CASSLALRSQSLLYEQYF.

This clone appeared a single time. The rearrangement links TRBV6-5 to TRBJ1-3; perhaps TRBD1 as D (5 bases). Looked up from germline, CDR1 is MNHEY and CDR2 is SVGAGI. V shed 5 bases and J shed 7 bases, with 15 bases lying between them. This CDR3 contains 14 residues. The CDR3 protein is CASSPWSGGNTIYF. The CDR3 DNA sequence: TGTGCCAGCAGTCCCTGGTCCGGGGGGAACACCATATATTTT.

This chain uses TRBV5-1 with TRBJ2-7, with a possible D match to TRBD2 (6 bases). Germline V CDR1 and CDR2: SGHRS, YFSETQ. The CDR3 has 12 amino acids. V was trimmed by 2 bases and J by 5 bases, leaving 8 bases between them. Here the CDR3 DNA reads TGCGCCAGCAGCTTTGGGGGGAACGAGCAGTACTTC. Translation: CASSFGGNEQYF.

This clone was recorded a few times. This chain joins TRBV29-1 and TRBJ1-2; the D is unclear. Germline V gene data show CDR1 as SQVTM and CDR2 as ANQGSEA. The CDR3 loop spans 13 amino acids. The V end was cut by 1 base, the J end by 4 bases, with 10 bases between. This chain's CDR3 is CSVEGGKIYGYTF. The CDR3, as DNA: TGCAGCGTTGAAGGCGGCAAGATCTATGGCTACACCTTC. Full variable domain (outside the CDR3, taken from reference TRBV29-1 and TRBJ1-2): SAVISQKPSRDICQRGTSLTIQCQVDSQVTMMFWYRQQPGQSLTLIATANQGSEATYESGFVIDKFPISRPNLTFSTLTVSNMSPEDSSIYLCSVEGGKIYGYTFGSGTRLTVV.

The chain couples TRBV5-1 to TRBJ2-6; D assignment may be TRBD1 or TRBD2 (5 bases each). The germline V and J ends were trimmed by 0 bases and 2 bases, with 9 bases remaining between them. From germline, CDR1 is SGHRS and CDR2 YFSETQ. This CDR3 has 16 amino acids. CDR3 in amino acids: CASSLEWGTGANVLTF. The CDR3 DNA reads TGCGCCAGCAGCTTGGAGTGGGGGACTGGGGCCAACGTCCTGACTTTC.

The chain recombines TRBV7-6 with TRBJ2-7, with D perhaps TRBD1 (8 bases). This CDR3 has 14 residues. In germline, CDR1 is SGHVS, CDR2 FNYEAQ. The V end lost 5 bases, the J end lost 3 bases, and 14 bases lay between the germline ends. Here the CDR3 DNA reads TGTGCCAGCAGCCCACAGGGGGGGGACTACGAGCAGTACTTC. Protein: CASSPQGGDYEQYF.

The chain employs TRBV7-8 and TRBJ2-5; TRBD2 agrees at 7 bases. The CDR3 runs 14 residues. J was trimmed by 5 bases and V by 0 bases; bases with no gene match: 3. In germline, CDR1 is SGHVS, CDR2 FQNEAQ. The chain's CDR3 is CASSLAGGMETQYF. CDR3 nucleotides: TGTGCCAGCAGCTTAGCGGGAGGGATGGAGACCCAGTACTTC.

The chain employs TRBV6-4 and TRBJ2-3; 9 bases are a match to TRBD2. Germline CDR1 MRHNA, CDR2 SNTAGT. CDR3 length: 15 residues. J gave up 4 bases and V 3 bases, and 5 bases lay outside the gene matches. CDR3 protein: CASSERGGHPDTQYF. CDR3 bases: TGTGCCAGCAGTGAGCGGGGGGGCCATCCAGATACGCAGTATTTT.

The gene calls are TRBV9 and TRBJ2-2; 9 bases agree with TRBD2. The CDR3 runs 17 residues. Germline loops: CDR1 SGDLS, CDR2 YYNGEE. Trimming took 3 bases from V and 5 from J; bases not matched to a gene: 11. The CDR3: CASSATMASGETGELFF. For the CDR3, the DNA is TGTGCCAGCAGCGCCACCATGGCTAGCGGGGAGACCGGGGAGCTGTTTTTT.

This clone turned up a few times. The chain uses TRBV27 and TRBJ1-1, with 9 bases lining up with TRBD1. V was pared by 8 bases and J by 5 bases, with 9 bases of the junction left unmatched. The CDR3 is 14 residues long. The V gene's germline CDR1 is MNHEY and CDR2 SMNVEV (reference sequence). Here the CDR3 DNA reads TGTGCCAGCGGTAGGACAGGGGCTCGTACTGAAGCTTTCTTT. Encoded protein: CASGRTGARTEAFF.

The chain is built from TRBV30 and TRBJ1-2; no firm D call. The length of the CDR3 is 13 residues. Germline assignment: CDR1 GTSNPN and CDR2 SVGIG (reference sequence). Trimming took off 4 bases at V and 3 bases at J, with 12 bases between the two ends. The CDR3 nucleotides read TGTGCCTGGAACGAGGCTGGGGACTATGGCTACACCTTC. Encoded protein: CAWNEAGDYGYTF. The full variable domain, completed using reference TRBV30 and TRBJ1-2, is SQTIHQWPATLVQPVGSPLSLECTVEGTSNPNLYWYRQAAGRGLQLLFYSVGIGQISSEVPQNLSASRPQDRQFILSSKKLLLSDSGFYLCAWNEAGDYGYTFGSGTRLTVV.

This clone appeared a single time. This sequence joins TRBV10-2 and TRBJ2-1; D not certain. CDR1 and CDR2 from the germline V gene are WSHSY and SAAADI. V shed 2 bases and J shed 3 bases, with 11 bases lying between them. The length of the CDR3 is 15 residues. CDR3 sequence reads: CASSESPYNYNEQFF. The CDR3 nucleotides read TGCGCCAGCAGTGAGAGTCCGTACAACTACAATGAGCAGTTCTTC.